This TCR beta chain was obtained from a study of shared clonotypes between healthy human individuals. General study findings and limits: Generally, naive subsets (rather than memory subsets) showed larger estimated richness. Expectations were that clonotype sharing among donors would be affected by sequencing depth. Sampling covered nothing but blood. Tissue TCR repertoires likely differ from those found in blood.

The CDR3 consists of 13 residues. V lost 7 bases to trimming and J lost 0 bases, with 7 bases between them. Germline-derived CDR1 and CDR2 are LNHDA and SQIVND (reference sequence). Libraries were prepared by immunoSEQ multiplex PCR; TCRdb keeps only in-frame clonotypes and omits some of them. Of about 640,000 clones detected, more than 70% appear once; the ten largest clones hold approximately 1.8%. Notes on this clone: As yet, its antigen is unknown.

The origin of this receptor is a woman in her twenties or thirties in good health. The sample was memory CD4+ T cells sorted from blood. Sample subset: CD45RA-negative fraction. V and J are TRBV19 and TRBJ1-3; no clear D. CDR3 nucleotide sequence: TGTGCCAGTACGAGCCGCTCTGGAAACACCATATATTTT. This codes for CASTSRSGNTIYF.